This T cell receptor (beta chain) was identified during a study of beta chain features in type 1 diabetes. The authors reverse transcribed all of the isolated RNA, so sequencing captured expressed TCRB transcripts. Profiled with immunoSEQ multiplex PCR; TCRdb holds only in-frame clones, not every one. Of fewer than 350,000 clones in the sample, roughly 15% were seen once. Findings and caveats of the study: Shorter TCRB CDR3s, moderately but significantly so, were found in Type 1 diabetes patients in all four CD4+ subsets. Using cDNA template may skew counts toward highly expressing activated cells.

The authors obtained over 95% purity in all sorted populations. This CDR3 has 15 amino acids. The V end was cut by 4 bases, the J end by 0 bases, with 12 bases between. Germline lookup yields CDR1 GTSNPN and CDR2 SVGIG (reference sequence). Concerning this clone itself: The antigen remains unidentified.

The rearrangement links TRBV30 to TRBJ2-2; TRBD2 might be the D (6 bases). Sample: naive CD4+ T cells from blood. This receptor was taken from a man aged 18-30 years with type 1 diabetes. As DNA, the CDR3 is TGTGCCTGGACCTGGGGGGTGACGAACACCGGGGAGCTGTTTTTT. Its translation: CAWTWGVTNTGELFF.